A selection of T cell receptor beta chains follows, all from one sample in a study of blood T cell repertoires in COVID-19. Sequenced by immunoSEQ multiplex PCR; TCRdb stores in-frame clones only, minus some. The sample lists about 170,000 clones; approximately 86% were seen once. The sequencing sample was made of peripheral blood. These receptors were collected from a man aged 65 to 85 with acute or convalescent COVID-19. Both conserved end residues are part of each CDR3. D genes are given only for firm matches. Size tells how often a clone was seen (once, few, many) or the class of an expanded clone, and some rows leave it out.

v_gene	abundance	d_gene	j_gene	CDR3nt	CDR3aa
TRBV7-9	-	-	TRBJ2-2	TGTGCCAGCAGCTGGTCGGGGGGCGGAGCCGGGGAGCTGTTTTTT	CASSWSGGGAGELFF
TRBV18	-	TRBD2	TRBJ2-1	TGTGCCAGCTCATGGGGGGGGGACAATGAGCAGTTCTTC	CASSWGGDNEQFF
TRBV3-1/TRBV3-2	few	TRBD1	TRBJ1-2	TGTGCCAGCAGCGGAGTGGGACAGGGTATATATGGCTACACCTTC	CASSGVGQGIYGYTF
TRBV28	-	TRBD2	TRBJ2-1	TGTGCCAGCAGTTTATGGCGGACTAGCGGCTCCTACAATGAGCAGTTCTTC	CASSLWRTSGSYNEQFF
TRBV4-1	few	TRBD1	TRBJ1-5	TGCGCCAGCAGCCACCGAGTGACAGGGGAACAGCCCCAGCATTTT	CASSHRVTGEQPQHF
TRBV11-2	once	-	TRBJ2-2	TGTGCCAGCAGCCGCTTCATGAGGGGGACCGGGGAGCTGTTTTTT	CASSRFMRGTGELFF
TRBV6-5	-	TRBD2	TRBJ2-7	TGTGCCAGCAGCCTGGGACTAGCGGTCTTCTACGAGCAGTACTTC	CASSLGLAVFYEQYF
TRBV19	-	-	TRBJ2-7	TGTGCCAGTAAAACGACAGACGGCTACGAGCAGTACTTC	CASKTTDGYEQYF
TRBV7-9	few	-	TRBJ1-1	TGTGCCAGCAGCTTAGACAGGGAAACTGAAGCTTTCTTT	CASSLDRETEAFF
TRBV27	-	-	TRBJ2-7	TGTGCCAGCAGTTTATCGGAGGGGATCTACGAGCAGTACTTC	CASSLSEGIYEQYF
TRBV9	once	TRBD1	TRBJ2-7	TGTGCCAGCAGCGTAGGGACAGGGGGGTCCTACGAGCAGTACTTC	CASSVGTGGSYEQYF
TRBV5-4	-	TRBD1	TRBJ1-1	TGTGCCAGCAGCCAACCGGGACAGGGGTCGGTTGCTTTCTTT	CASSQPGQGSVAFF
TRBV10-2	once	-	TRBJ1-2	TGCGCCAGCAGTGAATGGACAGCTAACTATGGCTACACCTTC	CASSEWTANYGYTF
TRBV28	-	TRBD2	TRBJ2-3	TGTGCCAGCAGTTTTCCGGGACTAGCGGGGGCAAGCACAGATACGCAGTATTTT	CASSFPGLAGASTDTQYF
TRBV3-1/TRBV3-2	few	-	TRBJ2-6	TGTGCCAGCAGCCAAGGCCTAGCGCCCTTCTCTGGGGCCAACGTCCTGACTTTC	CASSQGLAPFSGANVLTF
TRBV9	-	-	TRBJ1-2	TGTGCCAGCAGCGTAGGCTTAGGGGATCCCATTGGCTACACCTTC	CASSVGLGDPIGYTF
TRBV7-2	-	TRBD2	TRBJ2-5	TGTGCCAGCAGCAGAAATGGCGCTAGCGGGTGGGAGACCCAGTACTTC	CASSRNGASGWETQYF
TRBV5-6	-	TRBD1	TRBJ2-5	TGTGCCAGCAGCTTTTACAGGGGAGAAGAGACCCAGTACTTC	CASSFYRGEETQYF
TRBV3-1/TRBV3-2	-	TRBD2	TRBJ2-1	TGTGCCAGCAGCATATTAGCGGGAATTTTTTACAATGAGCAGTTCTTC	CASSILAGIFYNEQFF
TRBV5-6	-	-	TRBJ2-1	TGTGCCAGCAGCTTGGTGGGGGGTGAGCAGTTCTTC	CASSLVGGEQFF
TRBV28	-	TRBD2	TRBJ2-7	TGTGCCAGCAGTTTAGGGGGGGGTACCCCTTACTACGAGCAGTACTTC	CASSLGGGTPYYEQYF
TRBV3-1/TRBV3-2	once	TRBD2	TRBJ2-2	TGTGCCAGCAGACCTAGACTAGCCGGGTTACCCGGGGAGCTGTTTTTT	CASRPRLAGLPGELFF
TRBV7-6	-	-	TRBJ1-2	TGTGCCAGCAGCTTAGGTTCAGGCCAAGTATATGGCTACACCTTC	CASSLGSGQVYGYTF
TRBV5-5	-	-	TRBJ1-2	TGTGCCAGCAGCCCCTCGTCAGGGCCGTATGGCTACACCTTC	CASSPSSGPYGYTF
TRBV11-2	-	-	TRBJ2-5	TGTGCCAGCAGCTCCGGGACACAGGAGACCCAGTACTTC	CASSSGTQETQYF
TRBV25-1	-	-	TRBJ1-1	TGTGCCAGCAGCCGGCAAAGGGGTCTTGAAGCTTTCTTT	CASSRQRGLEAFF
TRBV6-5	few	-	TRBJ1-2	TGTGCCAGCAGGCCCCACGGAGGGAGCTATGGCTACACCTTC	CASRPHGGSYGYTF
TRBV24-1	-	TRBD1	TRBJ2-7	TGTGCCACCAGTGCCGGGACAGGGCAGGCCGAGCAGTACTTC	CATSAGTGQAEQYF
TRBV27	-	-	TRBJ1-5	TGTGCCAGCAGTTTAAGACAGGATCAGCCCCAGCATTTT	CASSLRQDQPQHF
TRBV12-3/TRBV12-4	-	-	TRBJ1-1	TGTGCCGAAGCAGGTGAAGCTTTCTTT	CAEAGEAFF
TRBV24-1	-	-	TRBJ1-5	TGTGCCACCAGTGACCCTAAACAGGGCCCTAATCAGCCCCAGCATTTT	CATSDPKQGPNQPQHF
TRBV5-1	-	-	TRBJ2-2	TGCGCCAGCAGCTTGGAGATCGGTTCTACCGGGGAGCTGTTTTTT	CASSLEIGSTGELFF
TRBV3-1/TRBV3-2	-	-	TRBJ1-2	TGTGCCAGCAGCCAGACAGCCTATGGCTACACCTTC	CASSQTAYGYTF
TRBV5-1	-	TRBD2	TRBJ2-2	TGCGCCACCGGGGAGGGCGCGAACACCGGGGAGCTGTTTTTT	CATGEGANTGELFF
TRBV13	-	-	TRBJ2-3	TGTGCCAGCAGCTTAGTGGGGCGTCGGGCGCAGTATTTT	CASSLVGRRAQYF
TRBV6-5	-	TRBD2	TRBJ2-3	TGTGCCAGCCTAGCGGGTGGAACAGATACGCAGTATTTT	CASLAGGTDTQYF
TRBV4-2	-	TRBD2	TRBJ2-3	TGTGCCAGCAGCCAACTAGCGGGGGGGCGGTCGGATACGCAGTATTTT	CASSQLAGGRSDTQYF
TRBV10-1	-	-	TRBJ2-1	TGCGCCAGCAACCGAACAGGGCCTGGGGGTTCCCGAAACCTTTACAATGAGCAGTTCTTC	CASNRTGPGGSRNLYNEQFF
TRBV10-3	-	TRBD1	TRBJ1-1	TGTGCCATCAGTGAGCCCCGGACAGGGAACACTGAAGCTTTCTTT	CAISEPRTGNTEAFF
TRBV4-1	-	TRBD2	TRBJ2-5	TGCGCCAGCAGCCAAGTAGGCGGGAGGGAGACCCAGTACTTC	CASSQVGGRETQYF
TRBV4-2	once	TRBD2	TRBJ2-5	TGTGCCAGCAGCCAAGATGGGGTGACTAGCGGGGCCCTTGGGGAGACCCAGTACTTC	CASSQDGVTSGALGETQYF
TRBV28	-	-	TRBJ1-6	TGTGCCAGCAGGGGGCTAACGACACCCCTCCACTTT	CASRGLTTPLHF
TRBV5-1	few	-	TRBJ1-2	TGCGCCAGCAGCGTACAGAGCAACTATGGCTACACCTTC	CASSVQSNYGYTF
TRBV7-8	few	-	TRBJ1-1	TGTGCCAGCAGCTTAGTTGACAGGCCAAGGAACACTGAAGCTTTCTTT	CASSLVDRPRNTEAFF
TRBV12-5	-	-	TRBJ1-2	TGTGCTAGTGGTTTGGGTAATCCGGGAGCATCCACTAACTATGGCTACACCTTC	CASGLGNPGASTNYGYTF
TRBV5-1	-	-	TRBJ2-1	TGCGCCAGCAACGCGGACTCCTACAATGAGCAGTTCTTC	CASNADSYNEQFF
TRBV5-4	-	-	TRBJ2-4	TGTGCCAGCAGCGTAACCAACAGGGAAGAGGGCATTCAGTACTTC	CASSVTNREEGIQYF
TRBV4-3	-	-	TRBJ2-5	TGCGCCAGCAGCCGGGGGCCCCAAGAGACCCAGTACTTC	CASSRGPQETQYF
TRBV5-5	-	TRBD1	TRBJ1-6	TGTGCCAGCAGCTGGACAGGGGAGGAATATAATTCACCCCTCCACTTT	CASSWTGEEYNSPLHF
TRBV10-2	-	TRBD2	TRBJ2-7	TGCGCCAGCAGTGAGTCGACAGTTAGCGGGAGTAAGAGAGACGAGCAGTACTTC	CASSESTVSGSKRDEQYF
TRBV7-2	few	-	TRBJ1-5	TGTGCCAGCAGCTTAGAGGCGGGCAATCAGCCCCAGCATTTT	CASSLEAGNQPQHF
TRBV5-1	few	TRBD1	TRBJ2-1	TGCGCCAGCAGCTACGGAGACAGGGGAGAGAGGAATGAGCAGTTCTTC	CASSYGDRGERNEQFF
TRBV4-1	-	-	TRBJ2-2	TGCGCCAGCAGCCCGGTAGGACGGGGGAAACACGGGGAGCTGTTTTTT	CASSPVGRGKHGELFF
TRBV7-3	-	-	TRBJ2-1	TGTGCCAGCAGCCCCACATCCCTAGTTCGGTCCAATGAGCAGTTCTTC	CASSPTSLVRSNEQFF
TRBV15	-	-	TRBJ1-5	TGTGCCACCAGCAGAGTCGGGCAGCCCCAGCATTTT	CATSRVGQPQHF